The sequence of this T cell receptor beta chain was determined in a study of blood T cell repertoires in COVID-19. Study-level background: Nucleic acid was either cDNA or gDNA, and it came from T cells, B-cell-depleted T cells, or PBMCs.

The CDR3 contains 14 residues. Trimming took 2 bases from V and 6 from J; bases not matched to a gene: 5. Germline lookup yields CDR1 LNHNV and CDR2 YYDKDF (reference sequence). In the original workflow: Reference gene primer amplification in the assay estimated nucleated cell counts. Clones were read by immunoSEQ multiplex PCR, and TCRdb kept only the in-frame ones, dropping some. V, J and clone size reflect that table, while D and trimming were determined from the DNA. Of 70,000 or so clones listed, around 80% are singletons. This clone was found a few times. The chain combines TRBV15 with TRBJ2-7; 9 positions match TRBD1. This clonotype originated in a human donor in a cohort sampled during active COVID-19. Sequenced input: peripheral blood. CDR3 sequence (DNA): TGTGCCACCAGCAGACCGGGACAGGGACTCGAGCAGTACTTC. It encodes CATSRPGQGLEQYF.